These T cell receptor beta chains were read from a single sample in a study of early T cells in non-severe SARS-CoV-2 infection. TCRdb recomputed calls from the 5' RACE reads with MiXCR, one row per CDR3 protein. Of about 23,000 distinct CDR3 sequences listed, over 4% are singletons. The source material was whole blood. These receptors were obtained from an adult who was a healthcare worker with PCR-confirmed SARS-CoV-2 infection or an uninfected control (not recorded which). The CDR3 runs from the conserved cysteine through the conserved F or W. Each record gives: J gene, V gene, CDR3 protein.

>TRBJ2-7|TRBV7-2
CASSLESSGDYEQYF
>TRBJ2-2|TRBV5-1
CASSDVRSGTGELFF
>TRBJ1-1|TRBV7-9
CASSLATGSTEAFF
>TRBJ1-2|TRBV20-1
CSATGGRTYGYTF
>TRBJ1-3|TRBV6-6
CASRGQGLSSGNTIYF
>TRBJ1-3|TRBV19
CASETGSSGNTIYF
>TRBJ2-3|TRBV18
CASSEGAEDTQYF
>TRBJ2-3|TRBV7-6
CASSTPSPSTDTQYF
>TRBJ2-3|TRBV15
CATSSGSGGDTQYF
>TRBJ1-3|TRBV3-1
CASSQRDARPSGNTIYF
>TRBJ2-1|TRBV5-4
CASSVVGHEQFF
>TRBJ1-1|TRBV10-1
CASSEPGGMTFF
>TRBJ2-4|TRBV10-3
CAISDTGEASGTKNIQYF